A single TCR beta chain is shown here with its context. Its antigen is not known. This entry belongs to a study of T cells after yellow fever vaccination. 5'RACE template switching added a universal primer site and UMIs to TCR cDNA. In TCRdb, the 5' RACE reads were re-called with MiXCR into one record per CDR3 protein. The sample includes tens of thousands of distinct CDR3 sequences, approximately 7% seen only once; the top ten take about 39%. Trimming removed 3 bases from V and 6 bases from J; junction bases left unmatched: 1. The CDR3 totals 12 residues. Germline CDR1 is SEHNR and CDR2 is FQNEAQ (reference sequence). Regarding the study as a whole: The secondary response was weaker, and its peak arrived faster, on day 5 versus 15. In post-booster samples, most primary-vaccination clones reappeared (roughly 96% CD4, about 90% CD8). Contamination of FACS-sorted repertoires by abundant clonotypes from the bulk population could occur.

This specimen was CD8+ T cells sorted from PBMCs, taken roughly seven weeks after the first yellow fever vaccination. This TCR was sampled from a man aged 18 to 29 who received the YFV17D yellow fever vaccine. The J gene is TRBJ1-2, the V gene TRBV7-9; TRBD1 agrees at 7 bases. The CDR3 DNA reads TGTGCCAGCAGCTTGACAGGGAATGGCTACACCTTC. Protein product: CASSLTGNGYTF. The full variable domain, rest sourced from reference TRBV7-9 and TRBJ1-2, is DTGVSQNPRHKITKRGQNVTFRCDPISEHNRLYWYRQTLGQGPEFLTYFQNEAQLEKSRLLSDRFSAERPKGSFSTLEIQRTEQGDSAMYLCASSLTGNGYTFGSGTRLTVV.